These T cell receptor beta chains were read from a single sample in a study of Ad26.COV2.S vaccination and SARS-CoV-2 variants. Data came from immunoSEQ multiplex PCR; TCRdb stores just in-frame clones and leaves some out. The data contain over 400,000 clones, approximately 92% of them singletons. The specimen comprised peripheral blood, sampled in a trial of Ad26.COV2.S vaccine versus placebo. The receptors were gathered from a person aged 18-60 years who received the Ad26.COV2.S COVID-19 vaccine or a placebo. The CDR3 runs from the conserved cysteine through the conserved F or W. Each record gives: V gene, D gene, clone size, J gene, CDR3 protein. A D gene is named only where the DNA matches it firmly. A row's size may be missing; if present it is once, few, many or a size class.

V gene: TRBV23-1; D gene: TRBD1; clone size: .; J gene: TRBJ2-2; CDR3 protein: CASTPNNTYRGRNTGELFF
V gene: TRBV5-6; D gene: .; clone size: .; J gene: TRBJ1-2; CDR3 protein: CASSLEAGAHFVVGYTF
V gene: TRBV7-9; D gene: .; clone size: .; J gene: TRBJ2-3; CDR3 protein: CASSWTGTADTQYF
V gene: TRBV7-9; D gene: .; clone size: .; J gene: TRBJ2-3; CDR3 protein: CASSLQEGVDTQYF
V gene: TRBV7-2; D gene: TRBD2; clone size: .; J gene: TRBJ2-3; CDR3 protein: CASRFGLGADTQYF
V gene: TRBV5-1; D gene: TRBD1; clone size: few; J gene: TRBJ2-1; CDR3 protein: CASSLARDRGRGIVF
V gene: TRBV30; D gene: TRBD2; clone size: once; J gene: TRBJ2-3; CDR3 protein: CAWSALAGGADTQYF
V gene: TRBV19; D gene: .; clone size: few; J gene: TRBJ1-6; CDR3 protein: CASSWEGYSPLHF
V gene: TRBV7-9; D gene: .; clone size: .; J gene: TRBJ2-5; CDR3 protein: CASSLVQGTQETQYF
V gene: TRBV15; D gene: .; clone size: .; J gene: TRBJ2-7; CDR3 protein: CATSSRGRTYEQYF
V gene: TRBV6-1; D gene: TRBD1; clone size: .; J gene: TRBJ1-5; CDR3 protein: CASSIGTGVQPQHF
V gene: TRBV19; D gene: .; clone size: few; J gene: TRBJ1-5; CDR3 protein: CASSPGSGVGYSNQPQHF
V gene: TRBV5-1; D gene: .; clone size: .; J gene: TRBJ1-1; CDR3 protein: CASSLGTEAFF
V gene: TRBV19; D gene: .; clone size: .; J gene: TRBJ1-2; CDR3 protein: CASSMTTNYGYTF
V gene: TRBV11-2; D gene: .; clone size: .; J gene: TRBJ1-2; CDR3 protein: CASSRAFLTNSANYGYTF
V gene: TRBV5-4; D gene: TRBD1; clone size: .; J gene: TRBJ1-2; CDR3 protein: CASSQGQGGYGYTF
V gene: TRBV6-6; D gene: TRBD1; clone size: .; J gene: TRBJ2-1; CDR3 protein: CASRDRGLNEQFF
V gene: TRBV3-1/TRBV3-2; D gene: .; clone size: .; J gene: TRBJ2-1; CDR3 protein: CASSQLSWGTSSYNEQFF
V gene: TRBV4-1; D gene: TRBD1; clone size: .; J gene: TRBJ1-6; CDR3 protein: CASSQDGRGSGNSPLHF
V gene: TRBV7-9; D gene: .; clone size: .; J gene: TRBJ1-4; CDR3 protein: CASSLGVLRGTTNEKLFF
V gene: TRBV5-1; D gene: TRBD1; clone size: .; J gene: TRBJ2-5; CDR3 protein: CASTLGGTGEETQYF
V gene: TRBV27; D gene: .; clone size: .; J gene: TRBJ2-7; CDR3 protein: CASSLFSGPIYEQYF
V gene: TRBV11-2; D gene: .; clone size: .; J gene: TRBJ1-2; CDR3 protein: CASSFENYGYTF
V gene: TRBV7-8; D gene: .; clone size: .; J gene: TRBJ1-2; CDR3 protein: CASSQDSNYGYTF
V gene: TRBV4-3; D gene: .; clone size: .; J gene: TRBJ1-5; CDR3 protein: CASSQEIFQPQHF
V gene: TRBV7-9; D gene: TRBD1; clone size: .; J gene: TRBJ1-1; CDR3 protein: CASTFVGGSNTEAFF
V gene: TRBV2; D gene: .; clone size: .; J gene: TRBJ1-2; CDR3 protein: CASRADVGGYTF
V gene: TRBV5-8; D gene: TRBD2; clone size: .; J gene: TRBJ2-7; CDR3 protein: CASSLGLAREQYF
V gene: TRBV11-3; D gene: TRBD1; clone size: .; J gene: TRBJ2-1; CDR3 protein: CASSASRDRGHNEQFF
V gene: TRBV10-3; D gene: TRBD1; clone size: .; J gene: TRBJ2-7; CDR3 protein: CAISESWTGTYEQYF
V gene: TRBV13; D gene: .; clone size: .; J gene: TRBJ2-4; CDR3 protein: CASSFIRGRKNIQYF
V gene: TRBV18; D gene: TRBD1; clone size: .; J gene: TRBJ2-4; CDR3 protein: CASSHGQGYIQYF
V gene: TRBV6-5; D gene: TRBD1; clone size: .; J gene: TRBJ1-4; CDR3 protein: CASSYHRQGRGEKLFF
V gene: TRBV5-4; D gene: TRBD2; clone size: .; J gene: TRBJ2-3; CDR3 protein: CASSQGGSSGGTDTQYF
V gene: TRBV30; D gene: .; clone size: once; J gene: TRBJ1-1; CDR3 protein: CAWRLDVFTEAFF
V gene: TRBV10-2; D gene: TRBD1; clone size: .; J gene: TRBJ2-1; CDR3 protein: CAITGTGGSNEQFF
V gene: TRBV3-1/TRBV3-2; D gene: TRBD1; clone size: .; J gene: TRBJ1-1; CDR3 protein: CASSQAGGSEAFF
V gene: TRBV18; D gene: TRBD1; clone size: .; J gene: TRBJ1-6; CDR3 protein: CASSPEQGFGSPLHF
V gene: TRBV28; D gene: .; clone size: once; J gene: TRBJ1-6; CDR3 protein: CASSLSGFSYNSPLHF
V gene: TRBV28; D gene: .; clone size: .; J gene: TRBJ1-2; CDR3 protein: CASSFPPGQGDGYTF
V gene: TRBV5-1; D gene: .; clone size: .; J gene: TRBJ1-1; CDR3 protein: CASSLKGSGTEAFF
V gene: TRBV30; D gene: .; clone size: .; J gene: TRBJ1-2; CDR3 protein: CAWRAQGRAIRDGYTF
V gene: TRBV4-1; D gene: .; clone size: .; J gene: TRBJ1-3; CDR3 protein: CASSLLGLKGNTIYF
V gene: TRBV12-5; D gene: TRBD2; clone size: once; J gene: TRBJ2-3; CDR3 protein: CASGLGSSGGSSPHDTQYF
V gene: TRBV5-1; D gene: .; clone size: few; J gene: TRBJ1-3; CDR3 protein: CASSLDSSGNTIYF
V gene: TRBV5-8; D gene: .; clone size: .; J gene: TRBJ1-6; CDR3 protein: CASRQRLNNSPLHF
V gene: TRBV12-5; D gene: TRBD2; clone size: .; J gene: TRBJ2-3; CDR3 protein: CASGLKNRGGDTQYF
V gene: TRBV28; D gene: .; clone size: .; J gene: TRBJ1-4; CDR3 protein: CASSLNSGTNEKLFF
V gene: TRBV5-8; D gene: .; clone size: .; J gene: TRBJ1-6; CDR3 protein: CASLGRSSYNSPLHF
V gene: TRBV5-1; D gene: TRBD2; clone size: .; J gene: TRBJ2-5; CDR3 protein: CASSLGASGGPQETQYF
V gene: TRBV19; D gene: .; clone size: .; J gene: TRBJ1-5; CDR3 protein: CASSNPTGISNQPQHF
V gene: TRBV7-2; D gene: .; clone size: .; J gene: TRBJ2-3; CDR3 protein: CASKAEIISTDTQYF